The next 9 T cell receptor beta chains were all read from a single sample in a study of T cells after yellow fever vaccination. TCRdb re-analysed the 5' RACE reads in MiXCR, keeping a single row per CDR3 protein. The data hold more than 350,000 distinct CDR3 sequences, with more than 9% observed a single time. The sequenced sample was PBMCs, obtained on the day of the first yellow fever vaccination. Receptors originate from a young man who received the YFV17D yellow fever vaccine.

The chain is built from TRBV5-1 and TRBJ2-7, with D perhaps TRBD2 (5 bases). V was pared by 0 bases and J by 1 base, with 8 bases between. This CDR3 contains 14 residues. Germline V gene sequence: CDR1 SGHRS, CDR2 YFSETQ. CDR3: CASSLVPGSYEQYV. The CDR3 nucleotides are TGCGCCAGCAGCTTGGTCCCGGGGTCCTACGAGCAGTACGTC.

This clonotype was observed a few times. The rearrangement joins TRBV6-2 or TRBV6-3 to TRBJ1-2; perhaps TRBD1 as D (5 bases). Germline V CDR1 and CDR2: MNHEY, SVGEGT. V was clipped by 5 bases and J by 2 bases, with 12 bases between them. The CDR3 runs to 14 residues. The CDR3 here is CASSPARDNYGYTF. CDR3 coding DNA: TGTGCCAGCAGTCCAGCCCGGGACAACTATGGCTACACCTTC.

The table lists this clonotype with many counts. The gene calls are TRBV4-1 and TRBJ2-5; 9 bases match TRBD2. The CDR3 spans 15 residues. V gave up 0 bases and J gave up 1 base; unmatched junction bases: 0. Looked up from germline, CDR1 is MGHRA and CDR2 is YSYEKL. The CDR3 region has the DNA TGCGCCAGCAGCCAAGAGACTAGCGGCCAAGAGACCCAGTACTTC. Translating it yields CASSQETSGQETQYF.

This chain links TRBV3-1 with TRBJ2-5; 9 bases map to TRBD2. From germline, CDR1 is LGHDT and CDR2 YNNKEL (reference sequence). V was pared by 8 bases and J by 2 bases, with 6 bases of the junction left unmatched. This CDR3 is built from 14 residues. The CDR3 DNA reads as TGTGCCAGCGCCGCGGGGGGGGTTCAAGAGACCCAGTACTTC. Residues: CASAAGGVQETQYF.

There are a few counts of this clonotype. The chain employs TRBV20-1 and TRBJ2-1; D is unresolved. Germline-derived CDR1 and CDR2 are DFQATT and SNEGSKA (reference sequence). Trimming left V 5 bases short and J 4 bases short, with 6 bases between. There are 11 residues in the CDR3. In nucleotides, the CDR3 is TGCAGTGCTGCCAGTTACAATGAGCAGTTCTTC. This codes for CSAASYNEQFF.

The chain uses TRBV20-1 and TRBJ2-2; 7 bases are shared with TRBD1. This CDR3 has 19 amino acids. Germline assignment: CDR1 DFQATT and CDR2 SNEGSKA (reference sequence). Trimming cost V 0 bases and J 0 bases; bases outside gene matches: 13. In nucleotides, the CDR3 is TGCAGTGCTAGAGATGGCCCGACAGGGACGCCCGCGAACACCGGGGAGCTGTTTTTT. Residues: CSARDGPTGTPANTGELFF.

The V call is TRBV6-1, the J call TRBJ2-5, with D maybe TRBD1 (6 bases). Germline CDR1 is MNHNS and CDR2 is SASEGT. The CDR3 totals 14 residues. V was clipped by 6 bases and J by 3 bases, with 14 bases between them. In nucleotides, the CDR3 is TGTGCCAGCAGCGTAACAGGGCGTGAAGAGACCCAGTACTTC. This gives the protein CASSVTGREETQYF.

The chain links TRBV5-5 to TRBJ2-1; TRBD1 matches at 9 bases. Germline assignment: CDR1 SGHKS and CDR2 YYEKEE (reference sequence). This CDR3 is built from 16 residues. With V trimmed by 3 bases and J by 8 bases, 12 bases remained unmatched. The CDR3, as DNA: TGTGCCAGCAGCTGGGGGGGACAGGGACATCGGTATGAGCAGTTCTTC. Amino acid sequence: CASSWGGQGHRYEQFF. Full variable domain (missing parts from reference TRBV5-5 and TRBJ2-1): DAGVTQSPTHLIKTRGQQVTLRCSPISGHKSVSWYQQVLGQGPQFIFQYYEKEERGRGNFPDRFSARQFPNYSSELNVNALLLGDSALYLCASSWGGQGHRYEQFFGPGTRLTVL.

The sample holds many counts of this clonotype. The genes are TRBV27 and TRBJ1-5; 7 nucleotides line up with TRBD1. The CDR3 is made up of 14 amino acids. V lost 2 bases to trimming and J lost 6 bases; unmatched junction nucleotides: 4. Looked up from germline, CDR1 is MNHEY and CDR2 is SMNVEV (reference sequence). This chain's CDR3 is CASSLTGVGQPQHF. The CDR3 DNA reads TGTGCCAGCAGTTTAACAGGGGTGGGTCAGCCCCAGCATTTT.